In its sample, the clone carrying this T cell receptor beta chain was seen a few times. Its antigen remains unidentified. This specimen belongs to a study of radiation and T cells in renal cell carcinoma. The study, taken as a whole, reports: Top tumor clonotypes rose in blood 2 weeks post-radiation, then contracted.

Regarding time point: blood 4 weeks post-SBRT, at nephrectomy. Stated treatment: 15 Gy SBRT to primary tumor, nephrectomy 4 weeks later. The CDR3 length is 14 residues. Germline V gene lookup returns CDR1 MNHNS and CDR2 SASEGT. V was pared by 8 bases and J by 7 bases, with 20 bases between. The repertoire was sequenced with immunoSEQ multiplex PCR; TCRdb's copy has only in-frame clones and lacks some. The data hold approximately 43,000 clones, with nearly 85% observed a single time. Sequenced here: blood, sampled from a patient whose treatment included radiotherapy and nephrectomy. The chain is built from TRBV6-1 and TRBJ1-2, with a weak D call TRBD1 (6 bases). This clonotype was obtained from a woman in her seventies with renal cell carcinoma. The CDR3 DNA is TGTGCCAGCGCTACCGGGACAATCCCTCGTGGCTACACCTTC. Residues: CASATGTIPRGYTF.